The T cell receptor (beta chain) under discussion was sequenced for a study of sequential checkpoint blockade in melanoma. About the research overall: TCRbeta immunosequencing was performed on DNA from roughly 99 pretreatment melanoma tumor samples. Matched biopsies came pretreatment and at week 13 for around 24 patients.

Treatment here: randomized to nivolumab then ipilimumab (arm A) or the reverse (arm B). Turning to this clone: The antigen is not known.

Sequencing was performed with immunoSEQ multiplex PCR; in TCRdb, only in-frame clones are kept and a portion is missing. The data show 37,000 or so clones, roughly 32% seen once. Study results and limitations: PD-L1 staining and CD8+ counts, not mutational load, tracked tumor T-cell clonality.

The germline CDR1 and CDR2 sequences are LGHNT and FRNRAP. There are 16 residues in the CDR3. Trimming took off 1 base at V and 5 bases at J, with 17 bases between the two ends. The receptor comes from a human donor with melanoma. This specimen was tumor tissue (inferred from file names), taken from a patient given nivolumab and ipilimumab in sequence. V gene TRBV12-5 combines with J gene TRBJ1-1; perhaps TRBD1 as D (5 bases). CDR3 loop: CASGLDSWEGRTEAFF. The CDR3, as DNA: TGTGCTAGTGGTTTGGACTCCTGGGAGGGGCGGACTGAAGCTTTCTTT.